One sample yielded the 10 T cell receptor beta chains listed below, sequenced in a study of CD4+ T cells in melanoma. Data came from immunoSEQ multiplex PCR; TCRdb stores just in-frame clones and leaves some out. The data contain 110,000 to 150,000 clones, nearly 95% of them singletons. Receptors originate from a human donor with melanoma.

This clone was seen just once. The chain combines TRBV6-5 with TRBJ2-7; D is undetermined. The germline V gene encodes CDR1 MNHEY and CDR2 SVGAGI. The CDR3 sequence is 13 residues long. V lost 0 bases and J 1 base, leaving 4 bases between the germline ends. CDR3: CASSYSVSYEQYF. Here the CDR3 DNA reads TGTGCCAGCAGTTACTCGGTTTCCTACGAGCAGTACTTC.

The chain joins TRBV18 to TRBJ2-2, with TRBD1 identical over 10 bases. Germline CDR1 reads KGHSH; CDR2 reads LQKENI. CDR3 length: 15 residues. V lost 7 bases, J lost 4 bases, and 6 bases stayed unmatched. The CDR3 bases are TGTGCCAGCTGCGCCGGGACAGGGGTCACCGGGGAGCTGTTTTTT. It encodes CASCAGTGVTGELFF.

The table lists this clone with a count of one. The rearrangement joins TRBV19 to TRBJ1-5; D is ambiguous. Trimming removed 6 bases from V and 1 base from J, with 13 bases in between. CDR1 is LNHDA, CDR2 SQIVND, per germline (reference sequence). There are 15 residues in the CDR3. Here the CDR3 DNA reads TGTGCCAGTAGGGCGGATCGGAGGAGCAATCAGCCCCAGCATTTT. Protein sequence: CASRADRRSNQPQHF.

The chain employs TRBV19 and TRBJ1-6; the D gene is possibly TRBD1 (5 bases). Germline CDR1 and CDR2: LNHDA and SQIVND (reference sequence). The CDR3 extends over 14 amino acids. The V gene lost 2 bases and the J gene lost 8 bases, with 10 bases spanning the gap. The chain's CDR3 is CASSISARDSPLHF. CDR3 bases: TGTGCCAGTAGTATATCGGCCAGGGATTCACCCCTCCACTTT.

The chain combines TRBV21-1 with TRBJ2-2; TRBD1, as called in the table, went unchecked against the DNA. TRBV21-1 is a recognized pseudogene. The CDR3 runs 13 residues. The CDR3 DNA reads TGTGCCAGCAATAGGGGGCAGGCCGGGGAGCTGTTTTTT. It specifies CASNRGQAGELFF.

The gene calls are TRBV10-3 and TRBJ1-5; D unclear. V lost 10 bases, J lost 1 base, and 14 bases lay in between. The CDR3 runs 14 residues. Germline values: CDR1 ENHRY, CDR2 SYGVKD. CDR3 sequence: CATNGEVSNQPQHF. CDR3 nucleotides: TGTGCCACCAACGGGGAGGTGAGCAATCAGCCCCAGCATTTT.

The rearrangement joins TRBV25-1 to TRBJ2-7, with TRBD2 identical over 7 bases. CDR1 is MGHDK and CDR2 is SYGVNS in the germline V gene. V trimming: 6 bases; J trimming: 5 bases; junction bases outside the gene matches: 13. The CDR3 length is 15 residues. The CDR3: CASRDGRGGRDEQYF. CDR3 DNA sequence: TGTGCCAGCAGGGACGGCCGTGGGGGGAGGGACGAGCAGTACTTC.

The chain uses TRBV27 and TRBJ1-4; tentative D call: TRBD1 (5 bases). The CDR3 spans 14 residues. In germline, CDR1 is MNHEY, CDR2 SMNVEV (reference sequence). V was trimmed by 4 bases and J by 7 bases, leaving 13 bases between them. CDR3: CASSSQGSREKLFF. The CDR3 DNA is TGTGCCAGCAGTTCCCAGGGATCCCGTGAAAAACTGTTTTTT.

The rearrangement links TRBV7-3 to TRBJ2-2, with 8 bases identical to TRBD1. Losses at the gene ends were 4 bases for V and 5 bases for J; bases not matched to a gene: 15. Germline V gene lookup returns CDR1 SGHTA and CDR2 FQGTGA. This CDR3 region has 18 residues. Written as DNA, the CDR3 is TGTGCCAGCAGCTCCCAACCGGACAGGGTCGTTTCGACCGGGGAGCTGTTTTTT. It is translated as CASSSQPDRVVSTGELFF.

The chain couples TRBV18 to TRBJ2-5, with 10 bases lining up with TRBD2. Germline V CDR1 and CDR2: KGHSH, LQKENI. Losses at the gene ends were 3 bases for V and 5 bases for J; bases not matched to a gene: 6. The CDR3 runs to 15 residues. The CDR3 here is CASSPQRGGRETQYF. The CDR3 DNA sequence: TGTGCCAGCTCACCTCAGCGGGGGGGCCGCGAGACCCAGTACTTC.